This entry lists 31 T cell receptor beta chains sequenced from one sample in a study of post-analysis software for immune sequencing data (dated by TCRdb to between 2015 and 2016). Their antigens remain unidentified. Overall study results and their limits: Patients showed significantly higher frequencies than controls for about five TRBV segments, among them TRBV5-6, TRBV5-1 and TRBV20-1.

Receptors were amplified or captured by PCR. TCRdb records Illumina HiSeq 2500 as the sequencer. To reduce PCR and sequencing biases, unique molecular identifiers were incorporated into the TCR beta cDNA libraries. Using fastp at Q25 and MiXCR, TCRdb reprocessed the public reads and kept productive beta chains. Entries that share a CDR3 protein sequence are merged under the most common genes and DNA. The table for this sample lists around 710,000 distinct CDR3 sequences; about half of them were counted only once. The top ten clonotypes cover roughly 5.2% of the sample. The sample consisted of blood. The receptors were gathered from a girl between 5 and 17 years old with multiple sclerosis.

This clonotype was counted only a few times. The J gene is TRBJ2-7, the V gene TRBV24-1; tentatively, D is TRBD1 or TRBD2 (5 bases each). With the DNA end fitting TRBJ2-5 better, the J assignment may be wrong. This CDR3 region has 14 residues. Germline lookup yields CDR1 KGHDR and CDR2 SFDVKD. CDR3 region: CATSDSQGPETQYF. The CDR3, as DNA: TGTGCCACCAGTGATTCGCAGGGACCCGAGACCCAGTACTTC.

The chain uses TRBV7-2 and TRBJ2-1; TRBD2 aligns across 10 bases. V was pared by 5 bases and J by 8 bases, with 24 bases of the junction left unmatched. Germline assignment: CDR1 SGHTA and CDR2 FQGNSA. CDR3 length equals 20 residues. CDR3 protein: CASSTRRTSGMGWGWDEQFF. For the CDR3, the DNA is TGTGCCAGCAGCACCCGGAGAACTAGCGGGATGGGTTGGGGTTGGGATGAGCAGTTCTTC.

This clonotype has only a few counts. The chain couples TRBV6-2 or TRBV6-3 to TRBJ2-7, with a weak D call TRBD2 (5 bases). V gave up 5 bases and J gave up 0 bases, with 11 bases separating them. Germline CDR1 reads MNHEY; CDR2 reads SVGEGT. This CDR3 comprises 14 residues. The CDR3 region is CASSRDEGSYEQYF. DNA of the CDR3: TGTGCCAGCAGTCGTGACGAGGGCTCCTACGAGCAGTACTTC.

This clonotype has ten or more counts. V gene TRBV12-3 or TRBV12-4 combines with J gene TRBJ2-7; D might be TRBD2 (6 bases). Trimming took off 6 bases at V and 4 bases at J, with 28 bases between the two ends. There are 18 residues in the CDR3. The CDR3 nucleotides read TGTGCCAGCAGCCCCCCCCTAGCGTTCGGGAGATGGAGTTACGAGCAGTACTTC. Encoded protein: CASSPPLAFGRWSYEQYF.

The chain has TRBV27 and TRBJ2-3, with a tentative D call TRBD1 (6 bases). Germline CDR1 and CDR2: MNHEY and SMNVEV (reference sequence). This CDR3 region has 16 residues. The germline V and J ends were trimmed by 6 bases and 2 bases, with 18 bases remaining between them. CDR3 loop: CASSTQKTGSTDTQYF. CDR3 bases: TGTGCCAGCAGCACCCAAAAGACAGGCTCCACAGATACGCAGTATTTT.

This clonotype was counted between two and nine times. This chain uses TRBV5-5 with TRBJ2-3; 14 bases line up with TRBD2. There are 16 residues in the CDR3. Germline CDR1 and CDR2: SGHKS and YYEKEE (reference sequence). Germline trimming cut 4 bases from V and 4 bases from J; bases unmatched to any gene: 5. Here the CDR3 DNA reads TGTGCCAGCAGCCTGACGGGACTAGCGGGAGCAGATACGCAGTATTTT. The encoded protein is CASSLTGLAGADTQYF.

The chain couples TRBV6-5 to TRBJ1-2, with 7 bases that match TRBD1. The ends lost 0 bases at V and 6 bases at J; junction bases unmatched: 13. This CDR3 comprises 17 residues. Per the germline V gene, CDR1 is MNHEY and CDR2 is SVGAGI. The CDR3 region is CASSYSIRPQGDDGYTF. The CDR3 DNA sequence: TGTGCCAGCAGTTACTCGATTCGGCCCCAGGGGGATGATGGCTACACCTTC.

This clonotype was picked up a small number of times. The rearrangement links TRBV5-1 to TRBJ2-4; maybe TRBD1 (5 bases). The CDR3 contains 16 residues. The ends were cut back, 4 bases at V and 0 bases at J, with 14 bases in the middle. Germline CDR1 and CDR2: SGHRS and YFSETQ. The CDR3 coding sequence is TGCGCCAGCAGCCCGACAGACGTTCTAGCCAAAAACATTCAGTACTTC. Protein: CASSPTDVLAKNIQYF.

This clonotype showed up just once. The chain couples TRBV5-5 to TRBJ2-7; tentatively, D is TRBD1 or TRBD2 (7 bases each). The CDR3 consists of 14 residues. With 4 bases removed from V and 6 bases from J, the gap between germline ends came to 17 bases. The germline gives CDR1 SGHKS, CDR2 YYEKEE (reference sequence). The CDR3 region has the DNA TGTGCCAGCAGCGACAGGGCGTCGGGGGGCGAGCAGTACTTC. Residues: CASSDRASGGEQYF.

This chain links TRBV3-1 with TRBJ2-7; TRBD2 agrees at 15 bases. The germline gives CDR1 LGHDT, CDR2 YNNKEL (reference sequence). V dropped 10 bases and J dropped 5; count of bases not matched to a gene: 9. The CDR3 consists of 15 residues. The CDR3 nucleotides read TGTGCCACCTCCGGGACTAGCGGGAGGTTCCACGAGCAGTACTTC. This gives the protein CATSGTSGRFHEQYF.

The genes are TRBV5-1 and TRBJ1-1; TRBD1 agrees at 8 bases. With V trimmed by 6 bases and J by 3 bases, 10 bases remained unmatched. The CDR3 loop spans 15 amino acids. Germline V lookup: CDR1 SGHRS, CDR2 YFSETQ. The CDR3 sequence: CASTLGTGGDTEAFF. The CDR3 DNA reads TGCGCCAGCACCCTGGGAACAGGGGGGGACACTGAAGCTTTCTTT.

The J gene is TRBJ2-5, the V gene TRBV6-1; 7 bases are shared with TRBD1. In germline, CDR1 is MNHNS, CDR2 SASEGT. Trimming at V came to 4 bases and at J to 0 bases, leaving 8 bases not matched to a gene. CDR3 size: 16 residues. The CDR3 spells CASSAATGFYQETQYF. DNA of the CDR3: TGTGCCAGCAGTGCCGCGACAGGGTTCTACCAAGAGACCCAGTACTTC.

This clonotype has a handful of counts. The chain has TRBV20-1 and TRBJ2-7; 10 nucleotides match TRBD2. The CDR3 loop spans 13 amino acids. CDR1 is DFQATT, CDR2 SNEGSKA, per germline (reference sequence). V lost 2 bases, J lost 6 bases, and 4 bases stayed unmatched. The CDR3 is CSARLAGEVEQYF. DNA of the CDR3: TGCAGTGCTAGACTAGCGGGAGAAGTCGAGCAGTACTTC.

This clonotype was seen more than once but under ten times. The rearrangement joins TRBV10-3 to TRBJ2-7; D gene unclear. The CDR3 is 12 residues long. V was trimmed by 6 bases and J by 3 bases, leaving 9 bases between them. Germline CDR1 reads ENHRY; CDR2 reads SYGVKD. CDR3 loop: CAIRTINYEQYF. The CDR3 nucleotides read TGTGCCATCAGAACAATCAACTACGAGCAGTACTTC.

V usage is TRBV12-3 or TRBV12-4 and J usage is TRBJ2-3; D may correspond to TRBD1 or TRBD2 (5 bases each). Deletions cut 3 bases from V and 0 bases from J, with 10 bases between. CDR3 length: 15 amino acids. CDR3 region: CASSFDGASTDTQYF. DNA of the CDR3: TGTGCCAGCAGTTTCGACGGGGCTAGCACAGATACGCAGTATTTT.

The CDR3 loop is CASSSRTSGSSTDTQYF. The CDR3, as DNA: TGTGCCAGCAGCTCCCGGACTAGCGGGAGTAGCACAGATACGCAGTATTTT. This chain connects TRBV13 to TRBJ2-3, with 13 bases identical to TRBD2. The CDR3 runs to 17 residues. J gave up 0 bases and V 4 bases, and 4 bases lay outside the gene matches. Per the germline V gene, CDR1 is PRHDT and CDR2 is FYEKMQ (reference sequence).

The chain is built from TRBV7-3 and TRBJ1-2; perhaps TRBD1 as D (5 bases). Germline CDR1 and CDR2: SGHTA and FQGTGA. V dropped 2 bases and J dropped 6 bases, with 16 bases sitting between them. The CDR3 is made up of 15 amino acids. CDR3 region: CASSLPGTPFDGYTF. CDR3 DNA sequence: TGTGCCAGCAGCTTACCGGGGACCCCTTTCGATGGCTACACCTTC.

This sequence joins TRBV3-1 and TRBJ2-7; D is uncertain. Trimming removed 0 bases at V and 6 bases at J, with 18 bases between. There are 16 residues in the CDR3. Germline V gene data show CDR1 as LGHDT and CDR2 as YNNKEL (reference sequence). CDR3 coding DNA: TGTGCCAGCAGCCAAGATTTATCCGGCCCCCTACGCGAGCAGTACTTC. It codes for CASSQDLSGPLREQYF.

There are a few counts of this clonotype. The gene calls are TRBV2 and TRBJ2-7, with D possibly called TRBD1 or TRBD2 (5 bases each). V gave up 6 bases and J gave up 2 bases, with 14 bases separating them. This CDR3 is 14 amino acids long. Germline lookup yields CDR1 SNHLY and CDR2 FYNNEI. The CDR3 sequence is CASSGEGNTYEQYF. CDR3 DNA sequence: TGTGCCAGCAGCGGAGAGGGGAATACCTACGAGCAGTACTTC.

The chain has TRBV3-1 and TRBJ2-7; D is perhaps TRBD1 (6 bases). The CDR3 spans 15 residues. Trimming left V 4 bases short and J 0 bases short, with 13 bases between. Germline CDR1 LGHDT, CDR2 YNNKEL (reference sequence). The CDR3 DNA follows: TGTGCCAGCAGCCTCGACAGGTACCTCTCCTACGAGCAGTACTTC. This encodes CASSLDRYLSYEQYF.

The rearrangement joins TRBV7-6 to TRBJ2-7; 7 bases map to TRBD2. Germline loops: CDR1 SGHVS, CDR2 FNYEAQ. J lost 0 bases, V lost 5 bases, and 7 bases had no gene match. CDR3 size: 15 residues. This CDR3 reads CASSPLAESSYEQYF. The CDR3 nucleotides are TGTGCCAGCAGCCCCCTAGCGGAGAGCTCCTACGAGCAGTACTTC.

This clonotype was seen more than once but under ten times. V and J are TRBV7-9 and TRBJ2-1; 9 positions match TRBD2. The CDR3 sequence is 18 residues long. The ends lost 5 bases at V and 9 bases at J; junction bases unmatched: 20. Germline V gene lookup returns CDR1 SEHNR and CDR2 FQNEAQ (reference sequence). The CDR3, as DNA: TGTGCCAGCAGCGCAGCGCGGACTAGCGCCTATCCTGGGGGTGAGCAGTTCTTC. This codes for CASSAARTSAYPGGEQFF.

The CDR3 loop reads CSARDPGLADNNEQFF. CDR3 DNA sequence: TGCAGTGCTAGAGACCCGGGACTAGCGGACAACAATGAGCAGTTCTTC. This chain joins TRBV20-1 and TRBJ2-1; TRBD2 aligns across 11 bases. The CDR3 contains 16 residues. Trimming at V came to 0 bases and at J to 5 bases, leaving 6 bases not matched to a gene. CDR1 and CDR2 from the germline V gene are DFQATT and SNEGSKA (reference sequence).

J is TRBJ2-5 and V is TRBV2, with D unclear. Per the germline V gene, CDR1 is SNHLY and CDR2 is FYNNEI. The V gene lost 4 bases and the J gene lost 3 bases, with 9 bases spanning the gap. This CDR3 is built from 13 residues. DNA of the CDR3: TGTGCCAGCAGTGCAGCCAGAAAAGAGACCCAGTACTTC. This gives the protein CASSAARKETQYF. Full variable domain (rest looked up from reference TRBV2 and TRBJ2-5): EPEVTQTPSHQVTQMGQEVILRCVPISNHLYFYWYRQILGQKVEFLVSFYNNEISEKSEIFDDQFSVERPDGSNFTLKIRSTKLEDSAMYFCASSAARKETQYFGPGTRLLVL.

J is TRBJ2-3 and V is TRBV7-9, with TRBD2 as a possible D gene (6 bases). CDR1 is SEHNR, CDR2 FQNEAQ, per germline (reference sequence). Trimming left V 2 bases short and J 4 bases short, with 16 bases between. This CDR3 has 16 residues. Written as DNA, the CDR3 is TGTGCCAGCAGCTTAATGGGGGGAGTAGGAGCAGATACGCAGTATTTT. This gives the protein CASSLMGGVGADTQYF.

Note on this clonotype: One junction end disagrees with the germline gene, perhaps due to a read error. The chain joins TRBV12-3 or TRBV12-4 to TRBJ2-1; D perhaps matches TRBD2 (6 bases). There are 13 residues in the CDR3. CDR3 sequence reads: CASSPGLHNGQFF. The DNA of the CDR3 is TGTGCCAGCAGTCCGGGACTTCACAATGGGCAGTTCTTC.

V and J are TRBV7-9 and TRBJ2-3; 11 positions agree with TRBD1. V lost 5 bases, J lost 5 bases, and 15 bases stayed unmatched. Germline CDR1 SEHNR, CDR2 FQNEAQ (reference sequence). The CDR3 consists of 18 residues. This chain's CDR3 is CASSPRRTGGIQEDTQYF. CDR3 nucleotides: TGTGCCAGCAGCCCCCGGCGGACAGGGGGCATTCAGGAAGATACGCAGTATTTT.

This chain joins TRBV5-6 and TRBJ2-1, with D possibly TRBD2 on 5 matching bases. This CDR3 is built from 13 residues. Per germline, CDR1 SGHDT and CDR2 YYEEEE. Trimming cost V 0 bases and J 15 bases, with 16 bases left between them. CDR3 nucleotide sequence: TGTGCCAGCAGCTTGGCGGCGGGCTTGGGGTGGTTCTTC. Translating it yields CASSLAAGLGWFF.

The rearrangement joins TRBV29-1 to TRBJ1-4, with unresolved D. Trimming took 5 bases from V and 7 from J, leaving 8 bases between them. There are 11 residues in the CDR3. Germline CDR1 and CDR2: SQVTM and ANQGSEA. For the CDR3, the DNA is TGCAGCGTTTTGGACGGTGAAAAACTGTTTTTT. It yields the protein CSVLDGEKLFF.

Of note for this clonotype: At one of its ends the junction is not consistent with the germline gene, which may arise from a read error. V gene TRBV27 combines with J gene TRBJ2-6; perhaps TRBD1 as D (7 bases). CDR3 length equals 23 residues. CDR1 and CDR2 (germline): MNHEY, SMNVEV (reference sequence). The CDR3 nucleotides read TGTGCCAGCAGTTTATCCCCACCTAGTCAGGGGGAGTGGGCCGGGACTGGGGCCAACGTCCGGACTTTC. Translation gives CASSLSPPSQGEWAGTGANVRTF.

The rearrangement uses TRBV20-1 and TRBJ2-5; D is uncertain. This CDR3 spans 14 amino acids. V lost 3 bases and J lost 1, with 12 bases in between. Germline V gene data show CDR1 as DFQATT and CDR2 as SNEGSKA (reference sequence). The CDR3 sequence is CSASGRTSQETQYF. CDR3 DNA sequence: TGCAGTGCTAGTGGCAGGACCTCCCAAGAGACCCAGTACTTC.